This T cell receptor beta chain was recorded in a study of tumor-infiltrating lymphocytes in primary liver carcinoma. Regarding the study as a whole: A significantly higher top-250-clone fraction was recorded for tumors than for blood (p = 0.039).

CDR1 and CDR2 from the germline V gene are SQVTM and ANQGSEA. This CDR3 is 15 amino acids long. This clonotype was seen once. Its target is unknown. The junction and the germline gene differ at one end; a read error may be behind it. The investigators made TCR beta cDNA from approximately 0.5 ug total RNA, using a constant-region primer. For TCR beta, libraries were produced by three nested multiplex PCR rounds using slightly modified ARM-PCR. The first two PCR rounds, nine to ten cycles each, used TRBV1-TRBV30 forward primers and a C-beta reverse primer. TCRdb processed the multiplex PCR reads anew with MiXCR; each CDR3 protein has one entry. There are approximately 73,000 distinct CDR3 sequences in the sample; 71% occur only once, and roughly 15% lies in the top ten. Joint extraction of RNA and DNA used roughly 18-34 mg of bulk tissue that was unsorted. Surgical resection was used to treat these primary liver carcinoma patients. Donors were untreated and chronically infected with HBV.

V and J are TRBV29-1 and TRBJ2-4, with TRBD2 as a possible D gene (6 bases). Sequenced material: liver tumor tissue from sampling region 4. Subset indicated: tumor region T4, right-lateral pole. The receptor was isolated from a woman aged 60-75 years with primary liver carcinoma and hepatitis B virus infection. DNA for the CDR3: TGCGGCGTTGAAGCTCGTGGGAGGACTAAAAACATTCAGTGCTTC. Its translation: CGVEARGRTKNIQCF. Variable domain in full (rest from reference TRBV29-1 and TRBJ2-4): SAVISQKPSRDICQRGTSLTIQCQVDSQVTMMFWYRQQPGQSLTLIATANQGSEATYESGFVIDKFPISRPNLTFSTLTVSNMSPEDSSIYLCGVEARGRTKNIQCFGAGTRLSVL.